The 12 T cell receptor beta chains below were found in one sample sequenced in a study of cytomegalovirus exposure and HLA in healthy donors. PCR amplification relied on 60 Vbeta primers (plus 13 Jbeta primers). Produced via immunoSEQ multiplex PCR; TCRdb's table is partial and in-frame only. The sample includes 96,000 or so clones, approximately 74% of them seen just once. Sequencing was done on a sample of PBMCs. The receptors derive from a female donor in good health and CMV-seropositive.

V is TRBV5-1 and J is TRBJ2-3; tentative D call: TRBD2 (6 bases). V was cut by 4 bases and J by 6 bases, with 15 bases left in between. The germline V gene has CDR1 SGHRS and CDR2 YFSETQ. CDR3 length: 14 residues. The CDR3 spells CASSPGSPGDTQYF. The CDR3 DNA sequence: TGCGCCAGCAGCCCCGGGAGCCCCGGGGATACGCAGTATTTT.

V usage is TRBV2 and J usage is TRBJ2-5; 10 bases line up with TRBD1. V shed 8 bases, J shed 3 bases, and the junction held 9 bases outside the gene matches. The V gene's germline CDR1 is SNHLY and CDR2 FYNNEI. This CDR3 is 15 amino acids long. Written as DNA, the CDR3 is TGTGCCAGCGTAAATGCCGGGACAGGGGAAGAGACCCAGTACTTC. It is translated as CASVNAGTGEETQYF.

This clone was picked up a small number of times. The V and J genes are TRBV28 and TRBJ2-1; 14 positions match TRBD2. Trimming removed 3 bases from V and 5 bases from J; junction bases left unmatched: 15. Germline V CDR1 and CDR2: MDHEN, SYDVKM. CDR3 length: 20 residues. The CDR3 loop is CASSFEPGLAGATPDNEQFF. CDR3 sequence (DNA): TGTGCCAGCAGTTTCGAACCGGGACTAGCGGGAGCGACCCCCGACAATGAGCAGTTCTTC.

The V gene is TRBV4-3, the J gene TRBJ2-2, with 8 bases identical to TRBD2. Germline CDR1 is LGHNA and CDR2 is YSLEER. After removal of 4 bases from V and 6 bases from J, the junction contained 16 bases not matched to a gene. CDR3 length: 18 residues. CDR3 amino acids: CASSPSLAGITGAGELFF. CDR3 nucleotides: TGCGCCAGCAGCCCGAGTTTAGCGGGAATCACAGGTGCCGGGGAGCTGTTTTTT.

The chain carries TRBV5-1 and TRBJ2-1; 13 nucleotides align to TRBD2. Germline-derived CDR1 and CDR2 are SGHRS and YFSETQ. With 4 bases clipped from V and 8 bases from J, the junction kept 6 bases outside the gene matches. The CDR3 length is 15 residues. CDR3 DNA sequence: TGCGCCAGCAGCCCTAGAGGACTAGCGGGAGATGAGCAGTTCTTC. Protein product: CASSPRGLAGDEQFF.

The chain has TRBV2 and TRBJ2-3; 13 bases line up with TRBD2. Unmatched junction bases numbered 6, after V lost 7 bases and J lost 2 bases. The CDR3 covers 16 residues. Germline values: CDR1 SNHLY, CDR2 FYNNEI. CDR3 DNA sequence: TGTGCCAGCATCGCGGGACTAGCGGGATCCACAGATACGCAGTATTTT. Its protein is CASIAGLAGSTDTQYF.

The chain links TRBV11-2 to TRBJ2-7; D may be TRBD2 (5 bases). The V and J ends lost 0 bases and 1 base respectively, with 10 bases between them. CDR3 length: 15 residues. The germline gives CDR1 SGHAT, CDR2 FQNNGV. Here the CDR3 reads CASSLDWGASYEQYF. In DNA form, the CDR3 reads TGTGCCAGCAGCTTAGATTGGGGAGCATCCTACGAGCAGTACTTC.

The V call is TRBV5-3, the J call TRBJ1-2, with 9 bases lining up with TRBD1. TRBV5-3 falls under the ORF class, with uncertain function. This CDR3 has 15 residues. The V segment lost 0 bases and the J segment 8 bases; nucleotides outside the gene matches: 8. In DNA, the CDR3 is TGTGCCAGAAGCTTGGGATCTGACAGGGGGTGCGGCTACACCTTC. This sequence encodes CARSLGSDRGCGYTF.

The V and J genes are TRBV29-1 and TRBJ2-7; D might be TRBD1 (6 bases). V lost 6 bases to trimming and J lost 5 bases, with 17 bases between them. The CDR3 sequence is 13 residues long. The germline gives CDR1 SQVTM, CDR2 ANQGSEA. CDR3 amino acids: CSVRVTGMDEQYF. Written as DNA, the CDR3 is TGCAGCGTAAGGGTCACAGGGATGGACGAGCAGTACTTC.

This chain links TRBV4-1 with TRBJ2-1; weak D call: TRBD1 (5 bases). Per the germline V gene, CDR1 is MGHRA and CDR2 is YSYEKL. The CDR3 has 16 residues. V lost 0 bases and J 2 bases, leaving 11 bases between the germline ends. The CDR3 region has the DNA TGCGCCAGCAGCCAAGATTTAGCAGGGCCCTACAATGAGCAGTTCTTC. It codes for CASSQDLAGPYNEQFF.

The rearrangement joins TRBV10-3 to TRBJ2-3; D remains unclear. CDR3 size: 13 residues. Deletions cut 4 bases from V and 2 bases from J, with 7 bases between. Germline values: CDR1 ENHRY, CDR2 SYGVKD. CDR3 sequence reads: CAISADSTDTQYF. Written as DNA, the CDR3 is TGTGCCATCAGTGCTGACTCCACAGATACGCAGTATTTT.

This CDR3 is CASSEASWFQAYGYTF. The CDR3 bases are TGTGCCAGCAGTGAAGCCTCGTGGTTCCAGGCCTATGGCTACACCTTC. J is TRBJ1-2 and V is TRBV6-1; unclear D gene. V was clipped by 0 bases and J by 4 bases, with 15 bases between them. This CDR3 comprises 16 residues. The germline V gene has CDR1 MNHNS and CDR2 SASEGT.